This T cell receptor (beta chain) is from a study of blood T cells in healthy people across ages. General study points: While age rose, TCR beta diversity per million T cells dropped in a roughly linear way.

With a J-beta primer mix and a sample-barcoded 5' primer, a second PCR ran roughly 6 to 11 cycles. No fewer than 2.5 million CDR3-containing paired-end reads came from each sample. TCRdb processed the 5' RACE reads anew with MiXCR; each CDR3 protein has one entry. The repertoire has 1.8 million or so distinct CDR3 sequences, around 42% of them found once; the top ten carry under 30%. J gave up 4 bases and V 5 bases, and 13 bases lay outside the gene matches. In germline, CDR1 is SGHTA, CDR2 FQGNSA. The CDR3 extends over 16 amino acids. This clonotype came up a few times. Its target is not known. The chain has TRBV7-2 and TRBJ2-5; the match to TRBD1 covers 7 bases. The source of this sequence is a human donor in good health. Sample: blood. Written as DNA, the CDR3 is TGTGCCAGCAGCCCTCGACAGGGCCTGCACGGAGAGACCCAGTACTTC. Its protein is CASSPRQGLHGETQYF.